This note documents a single T cell receptor beta chain sequence. These data are taken from a study of cytomegalovirus exposure and HLA in healthy donors. In the PCR, 60 Vbeta and 13 Jbeta primers were used. Measured with immunoSEQ multiplex PCR; TCRdb has only the in-frame clones, and not every one. The table lists some 200,000 clones, around three quarters of them singletons. The germline CDR1 and CDR2 sequences are GTSNPN and SVGIG (reference sequence). The CDR3 is 14 amino acids. V was clipped by 0 bases and J by 8 bases, with 16 bases between them. The TCR comes from a woman in her thirties in good health and CMV-seropositive. What was sequenced was PBMCs. The genes are TRBV30 and TRBJ1-2, with a possible D match to TRBD1 (5 bases). CDR3 nucleotide sequence: TGTGCCTGGAGTGTAAACCCCCAGGGAGGCGGCTACACCTTC. Protein product: CAWSVNPQGGGYTF.